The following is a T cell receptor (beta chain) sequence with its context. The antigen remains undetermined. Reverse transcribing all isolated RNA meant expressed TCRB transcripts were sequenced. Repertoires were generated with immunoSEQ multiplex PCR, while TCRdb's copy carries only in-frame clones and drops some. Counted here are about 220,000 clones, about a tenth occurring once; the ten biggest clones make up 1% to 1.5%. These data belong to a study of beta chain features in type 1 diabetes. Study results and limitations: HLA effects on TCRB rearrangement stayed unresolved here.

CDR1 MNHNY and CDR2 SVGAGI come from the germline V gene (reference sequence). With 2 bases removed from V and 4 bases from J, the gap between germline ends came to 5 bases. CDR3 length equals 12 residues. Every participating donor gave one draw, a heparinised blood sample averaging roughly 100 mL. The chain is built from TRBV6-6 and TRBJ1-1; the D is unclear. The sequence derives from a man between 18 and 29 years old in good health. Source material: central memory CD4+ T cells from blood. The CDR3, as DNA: TGTGCCAGCAGTTACCAGGCCACTGAAGCTTTCTTT. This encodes CASSYQATEAFF.